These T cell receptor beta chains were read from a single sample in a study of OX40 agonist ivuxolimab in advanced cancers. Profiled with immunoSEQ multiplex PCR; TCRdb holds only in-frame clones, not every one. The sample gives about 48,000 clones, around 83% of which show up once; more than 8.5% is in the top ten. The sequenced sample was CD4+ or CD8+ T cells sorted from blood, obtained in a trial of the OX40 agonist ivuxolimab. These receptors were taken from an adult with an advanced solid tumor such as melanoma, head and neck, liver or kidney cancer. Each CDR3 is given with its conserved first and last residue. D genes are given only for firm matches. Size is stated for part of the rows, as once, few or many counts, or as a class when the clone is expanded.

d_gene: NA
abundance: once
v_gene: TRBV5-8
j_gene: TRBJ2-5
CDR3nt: TGTGCCAGCAGCTCTACAGGGAGATGGGAGACCCAGTACTTC
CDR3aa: CASSSTGRWETQYF

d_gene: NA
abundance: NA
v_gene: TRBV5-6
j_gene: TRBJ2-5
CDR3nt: TGTGCCAGCAGCTTGCTGAACCAAGAGACCCAGTACTTC
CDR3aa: CASSLLNQETQYF

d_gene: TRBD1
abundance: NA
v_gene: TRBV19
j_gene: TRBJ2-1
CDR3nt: TGTGCCAGTAGGGTGGGACAGGGTACCCACAATGAGCAGTTCTTC
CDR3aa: CASRVGQGTHNEQFF

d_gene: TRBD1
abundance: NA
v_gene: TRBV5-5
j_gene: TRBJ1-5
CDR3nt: TGTGCCAGCAGCACGTCGGGACAGGGGGCCGCCGGCAATCAGCCCCAGCATTTT
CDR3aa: CASSTSGQGAAGNQPQHF

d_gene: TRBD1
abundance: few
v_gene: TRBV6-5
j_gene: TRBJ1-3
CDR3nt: TGTGCCACCCACGAAGGGGGCGCTGGAAACACCATATATTTT
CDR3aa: CATHEGGAGNTIYF

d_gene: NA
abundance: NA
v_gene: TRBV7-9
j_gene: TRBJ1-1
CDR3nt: TGTGCCAGCAGGGTACAGGGCGCTGAAGCTTTCTTT
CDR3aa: CASRVQGAEAFF

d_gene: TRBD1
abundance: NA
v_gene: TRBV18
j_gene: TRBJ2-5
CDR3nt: TGTGCCAGCTCACAGGGACAGGGACAAGAGACCCAGTACTTC
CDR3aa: CASSQGQGQETQYF

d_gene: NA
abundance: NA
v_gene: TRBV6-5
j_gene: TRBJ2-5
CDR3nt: TGTGCCATTAGGGCCCCTGGGGAGACCCAGTACTTC
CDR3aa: CAIRAPGETQYF

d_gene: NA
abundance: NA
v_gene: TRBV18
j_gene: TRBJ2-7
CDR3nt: TGTGCCAGCTCACCACCGGCAGGGGCGGGGGAGCAGTACTTC
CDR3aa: CASSPPAGAGEQYF

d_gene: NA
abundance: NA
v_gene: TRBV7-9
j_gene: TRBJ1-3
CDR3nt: TGTGCCAGCAGCGTCGGGACATTTAGCTCTGGAAACACCATATATTTT
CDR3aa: CASSVGTFSSGNTIYF

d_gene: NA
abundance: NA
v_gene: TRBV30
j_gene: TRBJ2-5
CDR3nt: TGTGCCTGGAGTATCAGCGCCTACCAAGAGACCCAGTACTTC
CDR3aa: CAWSISAYQETQYF

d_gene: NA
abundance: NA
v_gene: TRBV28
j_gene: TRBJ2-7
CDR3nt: TGTGCCAGCAGTTTAGGACGGCTGCCCTACGAGCAGTACTTC
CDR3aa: CASSLGRLPYEQYF

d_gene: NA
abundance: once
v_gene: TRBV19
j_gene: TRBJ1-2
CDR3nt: TGTGCCAGTAGTAGGGGGGCCAGAAGGGGTCTACCCTCTAACTATGGCTACACCTTC
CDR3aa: CASSRGARRGLPSNYGYTF

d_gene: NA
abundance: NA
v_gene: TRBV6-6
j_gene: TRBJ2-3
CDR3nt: TGTGCCAGCAGCCCAGGGGCCTTTTCAAGAGCAGATACGCAGTATTTT
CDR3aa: CASSPGAFSRADTQYF

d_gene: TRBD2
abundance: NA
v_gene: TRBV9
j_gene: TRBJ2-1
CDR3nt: TGTGCCAGCAGCGTAGGGCTAGCGGGAGGGACCAGAGGTGAGCAGTTCTTC
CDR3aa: CASSVGLAGGTRGEQFF

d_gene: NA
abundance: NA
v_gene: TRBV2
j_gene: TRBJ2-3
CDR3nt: TGTGCCAGCAGTGAAGGGGATACGCAGTATTTT
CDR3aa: CASSEGDTQYF

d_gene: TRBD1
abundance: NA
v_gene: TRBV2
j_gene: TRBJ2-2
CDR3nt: TGTGCCAGCCAGGGACAGGGGGCTTTCGGGGAGCTGTTTTTT
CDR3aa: CASQGQGAFGELFF

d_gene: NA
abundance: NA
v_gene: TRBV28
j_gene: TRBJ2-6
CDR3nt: TGTGCCAGCAGGACCCAGTTCTCTGGGGCCAACGTCCTGACTTTC
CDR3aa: CASRTQFSGANVLTF

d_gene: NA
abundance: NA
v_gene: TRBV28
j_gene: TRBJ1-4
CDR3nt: TGTGCCAGCAGCCCCTGGAGTGGCGAAAAACTGTTTTTT
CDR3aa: CASSPWSGEKLFF

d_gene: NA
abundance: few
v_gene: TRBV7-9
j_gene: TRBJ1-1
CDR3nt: TGTGCCAGCAGCTTAGATCAGGGGCCGCACACTGAAGCTTTCTTT
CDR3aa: CASSLDQGPHTEAFF

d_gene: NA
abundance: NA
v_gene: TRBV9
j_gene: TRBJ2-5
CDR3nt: TGTGCCAGCAGCGTAGAGGGCCAAGAGACCCAGTACTTC
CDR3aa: CASSVEGQETQYF

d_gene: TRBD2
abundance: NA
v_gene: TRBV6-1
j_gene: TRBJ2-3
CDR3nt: TGTGCCAGCTCTCTAGCGGGGCCGAGGGATACGCAGTATTTT
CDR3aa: CASSLAGPRDTQYF

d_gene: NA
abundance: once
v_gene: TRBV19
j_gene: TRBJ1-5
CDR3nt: TGTGCCAGTAGTATTGGCATTGTTGTGGGGCACTATAGCAATCAGCCCCAGCATTTT
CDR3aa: CASSIGIVVGHYSNQPQHF

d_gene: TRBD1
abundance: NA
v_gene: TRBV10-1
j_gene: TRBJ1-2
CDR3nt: TGCGCCAGCTCAAACCAGACAGGGTATGGCTACACCTTC
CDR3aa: CASSNQTGYGYTF

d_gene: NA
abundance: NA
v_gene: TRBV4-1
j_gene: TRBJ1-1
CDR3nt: TGCGCCAGCAGCCAAGCAGAGTCCACTGAAGCTTTCTTT
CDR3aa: CASSQAESTEAFF

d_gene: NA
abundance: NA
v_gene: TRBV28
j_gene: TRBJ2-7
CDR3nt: TGTGCCAGCACCAAATCCCCGGGACAATTCCACTTC
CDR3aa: CASTKSPGQFHF

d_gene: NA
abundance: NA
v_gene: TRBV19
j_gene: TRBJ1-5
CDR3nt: TGTGCCAGCCGGGACAAGGTCGGCAATCAGCCCCAGCATTTT
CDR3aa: CASRDKVGNQPQHF

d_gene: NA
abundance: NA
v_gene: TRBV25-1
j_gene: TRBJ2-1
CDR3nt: TGTGCCAGCAGTGATCAAAGGTCCTACAATGAGCAGTTCTTC
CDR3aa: CASSDQRSYNEQFF

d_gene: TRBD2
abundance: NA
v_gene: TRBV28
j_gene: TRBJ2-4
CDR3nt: TGTGCCAGCAGCCGGACTAGCGGGAGGGCCTCTGGCAAAAACATTCAGTACTTC
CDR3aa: CASSRTSGRASGKNIQYF

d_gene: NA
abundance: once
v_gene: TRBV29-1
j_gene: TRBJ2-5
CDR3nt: TGCAGCGTTATGACAGGCCAAGAGACCCAGTACTTC
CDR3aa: CSVMTGQETQYF

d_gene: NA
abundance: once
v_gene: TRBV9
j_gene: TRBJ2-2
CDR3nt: TGTGCCAGCAGCGTAAGGGTCGGGGAGCTGTTTTTT
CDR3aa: CASSVRVGELFF

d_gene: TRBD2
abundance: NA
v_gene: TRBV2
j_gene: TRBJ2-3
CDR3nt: TGTGCCAGCAGTGAAGTAGCGGGCCAAGGAGATACGCAGTATTTT
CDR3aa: CASSEVAGQGDTQYF

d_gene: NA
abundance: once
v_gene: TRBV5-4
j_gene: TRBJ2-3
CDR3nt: TGTGCCGGCAGGAGGGACAGTGCTAGCACAGATACGCAGTATTTT
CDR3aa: CAGRRDSASTDTQYF

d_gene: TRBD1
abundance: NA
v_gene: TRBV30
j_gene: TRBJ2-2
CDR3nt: TGTGCCTGGAGTTTTACCAGGACAGGGGGAGAGACCGGGGAGCTGTTTTTT
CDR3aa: CAWSFTRTGGETGELFF

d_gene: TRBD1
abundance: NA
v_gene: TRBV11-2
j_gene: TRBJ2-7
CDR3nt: TGTGCCAGCAGCTTAGAGGCCAGGGGGTTTCACGAGCAGTACTTC
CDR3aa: CASSLEARGFHEQYF

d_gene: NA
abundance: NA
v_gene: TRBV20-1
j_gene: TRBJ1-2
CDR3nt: TGCAGTGGAGTCGACAACTATGGCTACACCTTC
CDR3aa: CSGVDNYGYTF

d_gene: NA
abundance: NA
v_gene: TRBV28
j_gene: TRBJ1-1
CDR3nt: TGTGCCAGCAGTTTCAGGCGGAACACTGAAGCTTTCTTT
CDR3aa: CASSFRRNTEAFF

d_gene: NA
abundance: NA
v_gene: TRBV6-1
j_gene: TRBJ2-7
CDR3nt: TGTGCCAGCACTACAGAAATGTTCTACGAGCAGTACTTC
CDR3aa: CASTTEMFYEQYF

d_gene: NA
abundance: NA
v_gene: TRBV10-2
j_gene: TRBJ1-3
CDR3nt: TGCGCCAGCAGTGAGACCTACAGGGAAAGCACCATATATTTT
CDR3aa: CASSETYRESTIYF

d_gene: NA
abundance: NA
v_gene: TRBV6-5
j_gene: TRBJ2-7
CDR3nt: TGTGCCACCTACCAACCCCCCAGCTGGGTCGAGCAGTACTTC
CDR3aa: CATYQPPSWVEQYF

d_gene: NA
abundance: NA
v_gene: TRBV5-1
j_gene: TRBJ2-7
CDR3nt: TGCGCCAGCAGCTTGGTGGCAGGGGCGCGGTACGAGCAGTACTTC
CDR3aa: CASSLVAGARYEQYF

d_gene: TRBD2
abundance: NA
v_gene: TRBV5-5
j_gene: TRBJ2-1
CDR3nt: TGTGCCAGCAGCCGACTAGCACCCCTAGGGCAGTTCTTC
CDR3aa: CASSRLAPLGQFF

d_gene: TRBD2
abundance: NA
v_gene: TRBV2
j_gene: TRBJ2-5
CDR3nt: TGTGCCAGCAGTGAAGCGGGAGGGCCGGGGGAGACCCAGTACTTC
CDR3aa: CASSEAGGPGETQYF

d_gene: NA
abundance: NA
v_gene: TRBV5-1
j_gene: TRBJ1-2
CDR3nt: TGCGCCAGCCAAGGAGGGGGGGTCGTTGGCTACACCTTC
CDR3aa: CASQGGGVVGYTF